The next 32 T cell receptor beta chains were all read from a single sample in a study of identical twins. Using its own MiXCR run on the 5' RACE reads, TCRdb lists one record per CDR3 protein. There are fewer than 500,000 distinct CDR3 sequences in the sample; more than 20% occur only once, and about 2.7% lies in the top ten. The same sample was also studied in work on T cells expressing NK-cell markers.

Sequenced: CD4+ T cells sorted from blood. The receptors originated from a woman aged 18-29 years in good health.

This clonotype turned up a few times. The gene calls are TRBV20-1 and TRBJ2-7; D is ambiguous. V dropped 0 bases and J dropped 2 bases, with 11 bases sitting between them. The CDR3 sequence is 14 residues long. Germline values: CDR1 DFQATT, CDR2 SNEGSKA (reference sequence). The CDR3 spells CSARDPRGTYEQYF. The CDR3 DNA reads as TGCAGTGCTAGAGATCCCAGAGGTACCTACGAGCAGTACTTC.

This clonotype has a handful of counts. V usage is TRBV3-1 and J usage is TRBJ2-7; D may be TRBD1 or TRBD2 (5 bases each). The germline gives CDR1 LGHDT, CDR2 YNNKEL (reference sequence). Trimming removed 1 base from V and 4 bases from J, with 11 bases in between. The CDR3 consists of 14 residues. CDR3 loop: CASSQGGNGYEQYF. CDR3 DNA sequence: TGTGCCAGCAGCCAAGGGGGGAACGGGTACGAGCAGTACTTC.

The rearrangement joins TRBV5-1 to TRBJ2-1, with 9 bases lining up with TRBD1. With V trimmed by 4 bases and J by 3 bases, 11 bases remained unmatched. Looked up from germline, CDR1 is SGHRS and CDR2 is YFSETQ. This CDR3 region has 17 residues. The CDR3 protein is CASSIRSRDRVYNEQFF. The CDR3 DNA follows: TGCGCCAGCAGCATAAGGTCCCGGGACAGGGTCTACAATGAGCAGTTCTTC.

In its sample, this clonotype was seen a few times. The genes are TRBV18 and TRBJ2-7; 7 bases are shared with TRBD1. Germline V gives CDR1 KGHSH, CDR2 LQKENI. After removal of 0 bases from V and 0 bases from J, the junction contained 2 bases not matched to a gene. The CDR3 covers 15 residues. CDR3 residues: CASSPPTGHSYEQYF. The CDR3 DNA reads TGTGCCAGCTCACCACCGACAGGGCACTCCTACGAGCAGTACTTC.

J is TRBJ2-1 and V is TRBV12-3 or TRBV12-4; D remains unclear. CDR3 length: 13 residues. The V end lost 5 bases, the J end lost 4 bases, and 9 bases lay between the germline ends. As DNA, the CDR3 is TGTGCCAGCAGTAGTCCTAGGTACAATGAGCAGTTCTTC. Its translation is CASSSPRYNEQFF.

This chain connects TRBV20-1 to TRBJ2-7; D gene uncertain. CDR1 is DFQATT, CDR2 SNEGSKA, per germline (reference sequence). The CDR3 is 14 residues long. Trimming pared 1 base from V and 3 bases from J, leaving 13 bases between. The CDR3 DNA reads TGCAGTGCTAGAGGAAAACTCCCTATCTACGAGCAGTACTTC. This sequence encodes CSARGKLPIYEQYF.

This clonotype was detected only a few times. This chain connects TRBV29-1 to TRBJ1-4; TRBD1 might be the D (6 bases). Between the trimmed V and J ends, which lost 2 bases and 11 bases, there was a span of 18 bases. There are 14 residues in the CDR3. CDR1 and CDR2 from the germline V gene are SQVTM and ANQGSEA. The chain's CDR3 is CSVEPTANTGKLFF. Here the CDR3 DNA reads TGCAGCGTTGAACCAACTGCAAACACAGGGAAACTGTTTTTT.

This clonotype was counted ten times or more. Germline and junction disagree at one end, which may indicate a read error. The chain recombines TRBV19 with TRBJ2-5; the D is unclear. The CDR3 spans 12 residues. Germline lookup yields CDR1 LNHDA and CDR2 SQIVND (reference sequence). The CDR3 loop is CASSLDEETQYF. CDR3 coding DNA: TGTGCCAGTAGTTTAGATGAAGAGACCCAGTACTTC. Drawing the rest from reference TRBV19 and TRBJ2-5, the complete variable domain is DGGITQSPKYLFRKEGQNVTLSCEQNLNHDAMYWYRQDPGQGLRLIYYSQIVNDFQKGDIAEGYSVSREKKESFPLTVTSAQKNPTAFYLCASSLDEETQYFGPGTRLLVL.

The rearrangement uses TRBV7-2 and TRBJ2-7, with 7 bases that match TRBD1. Trimming removed 4 bases from V and 5 bases from J; junction bases left unmatched: 11. The CDR3 consists of 15 residues. From germline, CDR1 is SGHTA and CDR2 FQGNSA. CDR3 sequence reads: CASSWRTGLFDEQYF. Written as DNA, the CDR3 is TGTGCCAGCAGCTGGAGGACAGGTTTGTTCGACGAGCAGTACTTC.

This clonotype was detected only a few times. This chain uses TRBV7-9 with TRBJ1-1, with unresolved D. V lost 4 bases, J lost 1 base, and 10 bases lay in between. CDR3 length equals 14 residues. Germline V gene lookup returns CDR1 SEHNR and CDR2 FQNEAQ (reference sequence). This CDR3 reads CASSSRDGNTEAFF. CDR3 in DNA: TGTGCCAGCAGCTCTCGAGACGGGAACACTGAAGCTTTCTTT.

This clonotype was seen a few times. J is TRBJ2-7 and V is TRBV30; no definite D call. Germline V lookup: CDR1 GTSNPN, CDR2 SVGIG (reference sequence). The V and J ends lost 0 bases and 3 bases respectively, with 3 bases between them. This CDR3 spans 11 amino acids. DNA for the CDR3: TGTGCCTGGAGTGTAGGCTACGAGCAGTACTTC. This gives the protein CAWSVGYEQYF. The variable domain in full, with the rest retrieved from reference TRBV30 and TRBJ2-7, is SQTIHQWPATLVQPVGSPLSLECTVEGTSNPNLYWYRQAAGRGLQLLFYSVGIGQISSEVPQNLSASRPQDRQFILSSKKLLLSDSGFYLCAWSVGYEQYFGPGTRLTVT.

The V and J genes are TRBV7-3 and TRBJ1-1, with 7 positions matching TRBD1. Looked up from germline, CDR1 is SGHTA and CDR2 is FQGTGA. J gave up 0 bases and V 5 bases, and 3 bases lay outside the gene matches. CDR3 size: 14 residues. As DNA, the CDR3 is TGTGCCAGCAGCGAACAGGGGATGAACACTGAAGCTTTCTTT. Its protein is CASSEQGMNTEAFF.

The CDR3 spells CASSAPRGSYEQYF. The DNA for the CDR3 is TGTGCCAGCAGTGCCCCTAGGGGGTCCTACGAGCAGTACTTC. This sequence joins TRBV6-1 and TRBJ2-7; tentative D call: TRBD1 (6 bases). The length of the CDR3 is 14 residues. Trimming removed 4 bases from V and 1 base from J, with 11 bases in between. Germline V gene data show CDR1 as MNHNS and CDR2 as SASEGT.

This clonotype has just one count. The V call is TRBV6-1, the J call TRBJ2-2; TRBD2 agrees at 8 bases. The CDR3 consists of 14 residues. CDR1 is MNHNS, CDR2 SASEGT, per germline. Trimming at V came to 4 bases and at J to 6 bases, leaving 4 bases not matched to a gene. The CDR3 spells CASSVGGDAGELFF. CDR3 nucleotides: TGTGCCAGCAGTGTCGGGGGGGATGCCGGGGAGCTGTTTTTT.

The CDR3: CASSLTPTDTQYF. For the CDR3, the DNA is TGTGCCAGCTCCCTCACCCCCACAGATACGCAGTATTTT. The chain is built from TRBV18 and TRBJ2-3; unclear D gene. Germline values: CDR1 KGHSH, CDR2 LQKENI. The CDR3 loop spans 13 amino acids. V shed 6 bases and J shed 2 bases, with 9 bases lying between them. Based on the CDR3 plus reference TRBV18 and TRBJ2-3, the full variable domain is NAGVMQNPRHLVRRRGQEARLRCSPMKGHSHVYWYRQLPEEGLKFMVYLQKENIIDESGMPKERFSAEFPKEGPSILRIQQVVRGDSAAYFCASSLTPTDTQYFGPGTRLTVL.

This clonotype showed up just a few times. The gene calls are TRBV5-1 and TRBJ2-7; 8 nucleotides agree with TRBD1. After removal of 3 bases from V and 3 bases from J, the junction contained 5 bases not matched to a gene. Germline V CDR1 and CDR2: SGHRS, YFSETQ. This CDR3 has 14 amino acids. CDR3 in amino acids: CASSSSDRVYEQYF. In DNA, the CDR3 is TGCGCCAGCAGCTCGTCGGACAGGGTCTACGAGCAGTACTTC.

The chain has TRBV7-6 and TRBJ1-6; tentative D call: TRBD1 (5 bases). This CDR3 spans 15 amino acids. With 5 bases removed from V and 8 bases from J, the gap between germline ends came to 16 bases. Germline lookup yields CDR1 SGHVS and CDR2 FNYEAQ. CDR3 DNA: TGTGCCAGCAGCGCGCTAGGGGAGGGCCATTCACCCCTCCACTTT. Translation: CASSALGEGHSPLHF.

This clonotype came up a few times. The chain couples TRBV20-1 to TRBJ1-6, with a tentative D call TRBD1 (6 bases). Germline V gene lookup returns CDR1 DFQATT and CDR2 SNEGSKA (reference sequence). CDR3 length: 13 amino acids. Trimming took off 6 bases at V and 10 bases at J, with 16 bases between the two ends. CDR3 DNA sequence: TGCAGTGCGAGTTCTACAGGGTACTCACCCCTCCACTTT. This encodes CSASSTGYSPLHF.

This chain connects TRBV29-1 to TRBJ2-1, with 12 bases fitting TRBD2. Germline trimming cut 3 bases from V and 10 bases from J; bases unmatched to any gene: 4. The CDR3 totals 13 residues. Germline V gives CDR1 SQVTM, CDR2 ANQGSEA. The CDR3 nucleotides read TGCAGCGTTGATTCTAGCGGGAGGGCCGAGCAGTTCTTC. Translation gives CSVDSSGRAEQFF.

There are a few counts of this clonotype. CDR3 sequence: CSAWDRLSQPQHF. CDR3 DNA sequence: TGCAGTGCTTGGGACAGGTTAAGTCAGCCCCAGCATTTT. The chain is built from TRBV20-1 and TRBJ1-5; 8 positions match TRBD1. CDR3 length: 13 residues. CDR1 is DFQATT and CDR2 is SNEGSKA in the germline V gene (reference sequence). The trim removed 5 bases at V and 6 bases at J, leaving 6 bases unmatched.

V and J are TRBV12-3 or TRBV12-4 and TRBJ2-4; 10 bases align to TRBD2. Unmatched junction bases numbered 9, after V lost 8 bases and J lost 8 bases. The CDR3 loop spans 14 amino acids. The CDR3 DNA is TGTGCCAGCGTCCCGATAGCGGGGGGACACATTCAGTACTTC. Its protein is CASVPIAGGHIQYF.

This clonotype was observed at least ten times. The chain joins TRBV12-3 or TRBV12-4 to TRBJ1-2, with 8 positions matching TRBD1. This CDR3 is built from 14 residues. After removal of 5 bases from V and 5 bases from J, the junction contained 7 bases not matched to a gene. CDR3 residues: CASSPQGAGYGYTF. Written as DNA, the CDR3 is TGTGCCAGCAGTCCTCAGGGGGCTGGATATGGCTACACCTTC.

The V gene is TRBV25-1, the J gene TRBJ2-2; D might be TRBD1 or TRBD2, each matching 5 bases. Trimming cost V 5 bases and J 0 bases, with 16 bases left between them. The germline gives CDR1 MGHDK, CDR2 SYGVNS. The CDR3 contains 17 residues. CDR3 residues: CASSPYLGRTNTGELFF. In DNA, the CDR3 is TGTGCCAGCAGTCCTTACCTGGGACGGACGAACACCGGGGAGCTGTTTTTT.

The chain recombines TRBV12-3 or TRBV12-4 with TRBJ2-1; TRBD1 agrees at 7 bases. The CDR3 consists of 14 residues. Losses at the gene ends were 5 bases for V and 5 bases for J; bases not matched to a gene: 6. CDR3 nucleotides: TGTGCCAGCAGTCGAAGGGACAGCAACAATGAGCAGTTCTTC. Translation: CASSRRDSNNEQFF.

This clonotype has a handful of counts. This chain joins TRBV10-3 and TRBJ2-1; D not resolved. CDR1 ENHRY and CDR2 SYGVKD come from the germline V gene. CDR3 length: 13 amino acids. V lost 2 bases to trimming and J lost 8 bases, with 10 bases between them. CDR3 nucleotide sequence: TGTGCCATCAGTGAGACGAATGAGGATGAGCAGTTCTTC. This translates into CAISETNEDEQFF.

The rearrangement joins TRBV6-5 to TRBJ2-3; D not certain. Germline V lookup: CDR1 MNHEY, CDR2 SVGAGI. CDR3 length: 14 amino acids. V gave up 2 bases and J gave up 5 bases, with 11 bases separating them. CDR3 DNA sequence: TGTGCCAGCAGTTACGACGGCCTAGTAGATACGCAGTATTTT. This sequence encodes CASSYDGLVDTQYF.

The chain joins TRBV20-1 to TRBJ2-3; 8 bases agree with TRBD1. V lost 6 bases to trimming and J lost 6 bases; unmatched junction nucleotides: 11. This CDR3 is built from 14 residues. Germline V gene lookup returns CDR1 DFQATT and CDR2 SNEGSKA (reference sequence). The CDR3 is CSAWTGSFSDTQYF. The CDR3 bases are TGCAGTGCCTGGACAGGGTCTTTTTCGGATACGCAGTATTTT.

The J gene is TRBJ2-3, the V gene TRBV24-1, with TRBD2 as a possible D gene (6 bases). V dropped 5 bases and J dropped 2 bases, with 10 bases sitting between them. There are 14 residues in the CDR3. Germline CDR1 and CDR2: KGHDR and SFDVKD. CDR3 DNA sequence: TGTGCCACCAGTGTCGGAGGGTCCACAGATACGCAGTATTTT. As protein: CATSVGGSTDTQYF.

There are a few counts of this clonotype. J is TRBJ2-5 and V is TRBV5-4; tentatively, D is TRBD2 (5 bases). The CDR3 extends over 14 amino acids. Per the germline V gene, CDR1 is SGHNT and CDR2 is YYREEE (reference sequence). V was clipped by 5 bases and J by 2 bases, with 13 bases between them. The CDR3 sequence is CASSFAGIQETQYF. The CDR3 DNA is TGTGCCAGCAGTTTTGCGGGTATACAAGAGACCCAGTACTTC.

The chain joins TRBV18 to TRBJ2-2; D gene unclear. Per germline, CDR1 KGHSH and CDR2 LQKENI. The V and J ends lost 4 bases and 1 base respectively, with 4 bases between them. This CDR3 is 13 amino acids long. The CDR3 region is CASSQRNTGELFF. The CDR3 nucleotides are TGTGCCAGCTCACAGAGGAACACCGGGGAGCTGTTTTTT.

The chain employs TRBV7-3 and TRBJ2-3; D gene unclear. CDR3 length equals 16 residues. Germline-derived CDR1 and CDR2 are SGHTA and FQGTGA. The germline V and J ends were trimmed by 2 bases and 6 bases, with 18 bases remaining between them. The CDR3 region has the DNA TGTGCCAGCAGCTTAGCCGCCTCGCCCTTAGGTGATACGCAGTATTTT. Amino acids: CASSLAASPLGDTQYF.

This clonotype appeared a few times. The rearrangement uses TRBV7-6 and TRBJ1-4, with D maybe TRBD1 (6 bases). This CDR3 comprises 15 residues. The germline CDR1 and CDR2 sequences are SGHVS and FNYEAQ. V was pared by 5 bases and J by 8 bases, with 18 bases between. The chain's CDR3 is CASSEYARGVEKLFF. CDR3 DNA sequence: TGTGCCAGCAGCGAGTACGCCAGGGGAGTAGAAAAACTGTTTTTT. The complete variable domain, with remaining parts taken from reference TRBV7-6 and TRBJ1-4, reads GAGVSQSPRYKVTKRGQDVALRCDPISGHVSLYWYRQALGQGPEFLTYFNYEAQQDKSGLPNDRFSAERPEGSISTLTIQRTEQRDSAMYRCASSEYARGVEKLFFGSGTQLSVL.